This T cell receptor (beta chain) was captured by sequencing in a study of blood T cell repertoires in COVID-19. Study-wide context: The cDNA or gDNA used as material had been derived from T cells, B-cell-depleted T cells, or PBMCs.

In its sample, this clone was seen once. In the authors' workflow: Amplification of reference gene primers provided the estimated nucleated cell counts. Assay used: immunoSEQ multiplex PCR; TCRdb lists only in-frame clones, some missing. Clone size and the V and J calls come from that table; the DNA yielded D and trimming. The sample yields hundreds of thousands of clones, around 90% seen once. The ends were cut back, 0 bases at V and 5 bases at J, with 10 bases in the middle. The CDR3 length is 14 residues. Germline CDR1 is LGHNA and CDR2 is YNFKEQ. Material for sequencing was peripheral blood. The receptor was isolated from a young woman who had recovered from COVID-19. The chain uses TRBV4-2 and TRBJ1-2; D gene ambiguous. The CDR3 spells CASSQDRSGYGYTF. DNA of the CDR3: TGTGCCAGCAGCCAAGATCGGTCCGGTTATGGCTACACCTTC.